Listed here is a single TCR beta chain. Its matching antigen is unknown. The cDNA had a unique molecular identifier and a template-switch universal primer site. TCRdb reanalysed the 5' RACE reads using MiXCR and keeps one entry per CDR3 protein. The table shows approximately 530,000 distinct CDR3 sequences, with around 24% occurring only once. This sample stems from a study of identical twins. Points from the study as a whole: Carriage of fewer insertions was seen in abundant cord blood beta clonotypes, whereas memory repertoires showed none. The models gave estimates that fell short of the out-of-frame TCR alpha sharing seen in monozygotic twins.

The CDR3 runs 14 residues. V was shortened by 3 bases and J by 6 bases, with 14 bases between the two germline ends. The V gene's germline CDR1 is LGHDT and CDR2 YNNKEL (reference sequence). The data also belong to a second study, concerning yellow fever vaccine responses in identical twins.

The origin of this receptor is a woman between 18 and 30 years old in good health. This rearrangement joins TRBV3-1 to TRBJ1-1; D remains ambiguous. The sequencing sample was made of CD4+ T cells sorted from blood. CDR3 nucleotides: TGTGCCAGCAGCCAGACCCCGGGCGGGGCTGAAGCTTTCTTT. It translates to CASSQTPGGAEAFF.